This TCR beta chain was identified in a study of Tregs in tolerant kidney transplant recipients. The nonmyeloablative bone marrow transplants came from related graft donors, with transient mixed chimerism. Unstimulated regulatory T cells (CD4+CD25+CD127-), CD4+CD25- non-regulatory cells, CD4 and CD8 cells were FACS-sorted from thawed PBMCs. This clone was observed a handful of times. Its antigen is currently unknown. Study findings and constraints: Few patients were studied, so findings need validation in larger groups. No direct test of biological reproducibility was done here.

Germline V gene lookup returns CDR1 SGHTA and CDR2 FQGNSA. With V trimmed by 5 bases and J by 0 bases, 8 bases remained unmatched. The CDR3 has 18 amino acids. Produced via immunoSEQ multiplex PCR; TCRdb's table is partial and in-frame only. The sample contains about 64,000 clones, around 87% of which appear only once. This chain links TRBV7-2 with TRBJ2-6; 9 positions match TRBD1. The starting material was CD4+ T cells from blood (PBMCs), obtained 6 months after the transplant. This receptor was identified in a human patient who received a combined kidney and bone marrow transplant. Some T cells here may be from the graft donor. CDR3 sequence: CASSGYRGPSSGANVLTF. CDR3 DNA sequence: TGTGCCAGCAGCGGATACAGGGGGCCCTCCTCTGGGGCCAACGTCCTGACTTTC.